Following are 30 T cell receptor beta chains from one sample sequenced in a study of blood T cell repertoires in COVID-19. Sequenced by immunoSEQ multiplex PCR; TCRdb stores in-frame clones only, minus some. The data contain some 240,000 clones, 82% of them singletons. Sequencing used peripheral blood. These receptors were taken from a woman aged 70-85 years with COVID-19, enrolled during active disease.

The sample holds one count of this clone. The chain links TRBV6-2 or TRBV6-3 to TRBJ2-1, with 15 bases aligning to TRBD2. This CDR3 spans 18 amino acids. The germline V gene encodes CDR1 MNHEY and CDR2 SVGEGT. Germline trimming cut 4 bases from V and 4 bases from J; bases unmatched to any gene: 8. The DNA of the CDR3 is TGTGCCAGCAGTTCCTGGGGGACTAGCGGGAGGTCGTACAATGAGCAGTTCTTC. The encoded protein is CASSSWGTSGRSYNEQFF.

The V gene is TRBV5-1, the J gene TRBJ1-1; 9 bases map to TRBD1. The trim removed 2 bases at V and 5 bases at J, leaving 1 base unmatched. Germline loops: CDR1 SGHRS, CDR2 YFSETQ. The CDR3 runs 13 residues. Here the CDR3 reads CASSLQGATEAFF. CDR3 sequence (DNA): TGCGCCAGCAGCTTACAGGGGGCTACTGAAGCTTTCTTT.

The chain joins TRBV10-3 to TRBJ1-1, with unresolved D. V lost 7 bases to trimming and J lost 7 bases, with 13 bases between them. The CDR3 runs 12 residues. CDR1 is ENHRY and CDR2 is SYGVKD in the germline V gene. In DNA form, the CDR3 reads TGTGCCATCAAAATGGGCGACGGTGAAGCTTTCTTT. It yields the protein CAIKMGDGEAFF.

The CDR3 sequence is CASGRGDRGLSYTF. The CDR3 bases are TGTGCCAGCGGAAGGGGAGACAGGGGGTTGAGCTACACCTTC. The chain employs TRBV2 and TRBJ1-2, with TRBD1 matching 9 bases. The CDR3 runs to 14 residues. The germline gives CDR1 SNHLY, CDR2 FYNNEI. The J segment lost 9 bases and the V segment lost 8 bases, leaving 13 bases of the junction unmatched.

The chain links TRBV9 to TRBJ1-2, with 8 bases aligning to TRBD1. Looked up from germline, CDR1 is SGDLS and CDR2 is YYNGEE. This CDR3 has 15 residues. V gave up 3 bases and J gave up 6 bases; unmatched junction bases: 10. In DNA form, the CDR3 reads TGTGCCAGCAGCGCGCTGATGGACAGGGCTCATGGCTACACCTTC. The encoded protein is CASSALMDRAHGYTF.

The chain carries TRBV5-5 and TRBJ1-2, with a possible D match to TRBD1 (5 bases). Germline V gene data show CDR1 as SGHKS and CDR2 as YYEKEE (reference sequence). Trimming took 1 base from V and 8 from J, leaving 24 bases between them. This CDR3 has 17 residues. This chain's CDR3 is CASSLFGKLNEGRGYTF. The CDR3 DNA reads TGTGCCAGCAGCTTGTTTGGCAAACTCAACGAGGGGAGGGGCTACACCTTC.

The genes are TRBV27 and TRBJ2-7; the match to TRBD1 covers 7 bases. Unmatched junction bases numbered 7, after V lost 2 bases and J lost 6 bases. The CDR3 totals 14 residues. Germline V lookup: CDR1 MNHEY, CDR2 SMNVEV (reference sequence). In nucleotides, the CDR3 is TGTGCCAGCAGTTTAGACAGGGCCGCATCCGAGCAGTACTTC. Protein: CASSLDRAASEQYF.

The chain employs TRBV9 and TRBJ2-2; D is undetermined. The CDR3 is made up of 15 amino acids. Germline V gene lookup returns CDR1 SGDLS and CDR2 YYNGEE. V shed 0 bases and J shed 3 bases, with 9 bases lying between them. The CDR3 protein is CASSVGVSDTGELFF. The CDR3 DNA is TGTGCCAGCAGCGTAGGAGTATCTGACACCGGGGAGCTGTTTTTT.

This clone has just a few counts. The chain couples TRBV27 to TRBJ1-1, with 9 positions matching TRBD1. Germline values: CDR1 MNHEY, CDR2 SMNVEV (reference sequence). V was pared by 7 bases and J by 3 bases, with 3 bases of the junction left unmatched. This CDR3 is built from 13 residues. The DNA of the CDR3 is TGTGCCAGCACCCGGACAGGGGACACTGAAGCTTTCTTT. It codes for CASTRTGDTEAFF.

This chain connects TRBV5-6 to TRBJ2-5; possibly TRBD1 for D (5 bases). The germline V gene encodes CDR1 SGHDT and CDR2 YYEEEE. V was clipped by 4 bases and J by 5 bases, with 18 bases between them. This CDR3 has 15 residues. The CDR3 DNA reads TGTGCCAGCAGCCCGGCGCCAGGGCGAGGCGAGACCCAGTACTTC. Its protein product is CASSPAPGRGETQYF.

This chain connects TRBV29-1 to TRBJ1-5; weak D call: TRBD1 (5 bases). Germline CDR1 SQVTM, CDR2 ANQGSEA. The CDR3 contains 13 residues. Trimming removed 3 bases from V and 7 bases from J, with 13 bases in between. CDR3: CSVDRRERQPQHF. The CDR3 nucleotides read TGCAGCGTTGACCGCAGGGAACGGCAGCCCCAGCATTTT.

The chain is built from TRBV3-1 (or the pseudogene TRBV3-2) and TRBJ2-1, with 16 bases fitting TRBD2. CDR1 is LGHDT and CDR2 is YNNKEL in the germline V gene (reference sequence). The V and J ends lost 2 bases and 7 bases, in that order; junction bases with no gene match: 8. This CDR3 has 18 amino acids. DNA of the CDR3: TGTGCCAGCAGCCAACCTGGGACTAGCGGGAGGGGATGGAATGAGCAGTTCTTC. This gives the protein CASSQPGTSGRGWNEQFF.

The rearrangement links TRBV6-2 or TRBV6-3 to TRBJ2-1, with 9 bases that match TRBD2. The CDR3 loop spans 17 amino acids. After removal of 0 bases from V and 4 bases from J, the junction contained 7 bases not matched to a gene. From germline, CDR1 is MNHEY and CDR2 SVGEGT. The CDR3 reads CASSYSPLAGVYNEQFF. Written as DNA, the CDR3 is TGTGCCAGCAGTTACTCACCACTAGCGGGTGTATACAATGAGCAGTTCTTC.

The chain combines TRBV10-3 with TRBJ1-5; D remains ambiguous. V gave up 7 bases and J gave up 8 bases, with 15 bases separating them. The CDR3 spans 13 residues. CDR1 ENHRY and CDR2 SYGVKD come from the germline V gene. The CDR3 spells CAITAGPAEPQHF. CDR3 nucleotide sequence: TGTGCCATCACGGCAGGCCCCGCTGAGCCCCAGCATTTT.

The chain links TRBV5-1 to TRBJ2-5; possibly TRBD1 for D (6 bases). Trimming stripped 4 bases from V and 0 bases from J, with 19 bases between. CDR1 is SGHRS and CDR2 is YFSETQ in the germline V gene. This CDR3 region has 17 residues. The DNA of the CDR3 is TGCGCCAGCAGCATACCCACCCTGGACAGCGACCAAGAGACCCAGTACTTC. Residues: CASSIPTLDSDQETQYF.

The rearrangement joins TRBV2 to TRBJ2-3, with D maybe TRBD1 (6 bases). V lost 6 bases to trimming and J lost 2 bases, with 12 bases between them. Germline V lookup: CDR1 SNHLY, CDR2 FYNNEI. The CDR3 is 14 amino acids. The CDR3 sequence is CASRLGQFTDTQYF. CDR3 bases: TGTGCCAGCAGACTAGGACAGTTCACAGATACGCAGTATTTT.

The chain is built from TRBV15 and TRBJ2-7, with 12 bases matching TRBD2. Unmatched junction bases numbered 2, after V lost 1 base and J lost 4 bases. The CDR3 is 15 residues long. Germline V gene sequence: CDR1 LNHNV, CDR2 YYDKDF (reference sequence). The CDR3 loop reads CATSRGTSGNYEQYF. In DNA form, the CDR3 reads TGTGCCACCAGCAGAGGGACTAGCGGGAATTACGAGCAGTACTTC.

This sequence joins TRBV6-5 and TRBJ2-7; 7 bases map to TRBD1. J lost 5 bases, V lost 0 bases, and 7 bases had no gene match. The CDR3 loop spans 15 amino acids. Germline loops: CDR1 MNHEY, CDR2 SVGAGI. Here the CDR3 DNA reads TGTGCCAGCAGTTACTCTGGACAGGAGCAAGACGAGCAGTACTTC. Translating it yields CASSYSGQEQDEQYF.

The J gene is TRBJ2-1, the V gene TRBV11-2, with unresolved D. CDR3 length: 15 residues. Germline V gives CDR1 SGHAT, CDR2 FQNNGV. V was trimmed by 7 bases and J by 1 base, leaving 14 bases between them. The CDR3 coding sequence is TGTGCCAGCACCCTACCACAGCCTTCCTACAATGAGCAGTTCTTC. Protein sequence: CASTLPQPSYNEQFF.

This rearrangement joins TRBV18 to TRBJ1-5; D may be TRBD1 (5 bases). In germline, CDR1 is KGHSH, CDR2 LQKENI. This CDR3 contains 15 residues. The V gene lost 5 bases and the J gene lost 0 bases, with 11 bases spanning the gap. CDR3 loop: CASSAGLVSNQPQHF. The CDR3 bases are TGTGCCAGCTCAGCGGGGCTGGTTAGCAATCAGCCCCAGCATTTT.

This clone was picked up one time. The chain recombines TRBV11-3 with TRBJ2-3; tentatively, D is TRBD1 (5 bases). This CDR3 contains 14 residues. CDR1 is SGHNT and CDR2 is YENEEA in the germline V gene. The V end lost 5 bases, the J end lost 2 bases, and 11 bases lay between the germline ends. The CDR3 here is CASSTSTATDTQYF. In DNA form, the CDR3 reads TGTGCCAGCAGCACTTCGACAGCCACAGATACGCAGTATTTT.

This clone was picked up a small number of times. This rearrangement joins TRBV6-1 to TRBJ1-1; D is undetermined. The length of the CDR3 is 14 residues. The germline gives CDR1 MNHNS, CDR2 SASEGT. Trimming took off 1 base at V and 0 bases at J, with 6 bases between the two ends. The CDR3 reads CASSEDRMNTEAFF. The CDR3 DNA sequence: TGTGCCAGCAGTGAAGACAGAATGAACACTGAAGCTTTCTTT.

The rearrangement links TRBV5-6 to TRBJ1-4; D is possibly TRBD1 (5 bases). CDR1 is SGHDT, CDR2 YYEEEE, per germline. The germline V and J ends were trimmed by 2 bases and 0 bases, with 11 bases remaining between them. The length of the CDR3 is 16 residues. The CDR3: CASSFRTFPTNEKLFF. The CDR3 nucleotides are TGTGCCAGCAGCTTCAGGACATTCCCAACTAATGAAAAACTGTTTTTT. The full variable domain, in which reference TRBV5-6 and TRBJ1-4 provide the parts outside the CDR3, is DAGVTQSPTHLIKTRGQQVTLRCSPKSGHDTVSWYQQALGQGPQFIFQYYEEEERQRGNFPDRFSGHQFPNYSSELNVNALLLGDSALYLCASSFRTFPTNEKLFFGSGTQLSVL.

The J gene is TRBJ1-2, the V gene TRBV5-8; a possible D gene is TRBD1 (5 bases). V was cut by 6 bases and J by 3 bases, with 18 bases left in between. Per the germline V gene, CDR1 is SGHTS and CDR2 is YDEGEE. The CDR3 length is 15 residues. This CDR3 is CASTRGGTGDYGYTF. In DNA form, the CDR3 reads TGTGCCAGCACCCGGGGAGGTACGGGGGACTATGGCTACACCTTC. The whole variable domain, remainder taken from reference TRBV5-8 and TRBJ1-2, is EAGVTQSPTHLIKTRGQQATLRCSPISGHTSVYWYQQALGLGLQFLLWYDEGEERNRGNFPPRFSGRQFPNYSSELNVNALELEDSALYLCASTRGGTGDYGYTFGSGTRLTVV.

This chain connects TRBV18 to TRBJ1-1; TRBD1 matches at 7 bases. V dropped 0 bases and J dropped 7; count of bases not matched to a gene: 2. The germline CDR1 and CDR2 sequences are KGHSH and LQKENI. The CDR3 is made up of 13 amino acids. The DNA of the CDR3 is TGTGCCAGCTCACCACCGGACAGGCTTGAAGCTTTCTTT. This translates into CASSPPDRLEAFF. Combining the CDR3 with reference TRBV18 and TRBJ1-1 gives the whole variable domain NAGVMQNPRHLVRRRGQEARLRCSPMKGHSHVYWYRQLPEEGLKFMVYLQKENIIDESGMPKERFSAEFPKEGPSILRIQQVVRGDSAAYFCASSPPDRLEAFFGQGTRLTVV.

This clone was observed a few times. This chain links TRBV5-1 with TRBJ2-7, with D perhaps matching TRBD1 (6 bases). The CDR3 contains 14 residues. Germline-derived CDR1 and CDR2 are SGHRS and YFSETQ. With 2 bases removed from V and 1 base from J, the gap between germline ends came to 10 bases. This chain's CDR3 is CASSFSGQSYEQYF. In DNA, the CDR3 is TGCGCCAGCAGCTTCTCCGGACAGTCCTACGAGCAGTACTTC.

The chain links TRBV18 to TRBJ1-5, with TRBD1 identical over 9 bases. The CDR3 spans 17 residues. V gave up 6 bases and J gave up 1 base; unmatched junction bases: 10. CDR1 and CDR2 from the germline V gene are KGHSH and LQKENI. In nucleotides, the CDR3 is TGTGCCAGCTCCGACCCCGGGACAGGGTCAAGCAATCAGCCCCAGCATTTT. Its translation: CASSDPGTGSSNQPQHF.

This sequence joins TRBV2 and TRBJ1-2; TRBD1 is a possible D gene (6 bases). V was pared by 4 bases and J by 7 bases, with 10 bases between. Per the germline V gene, CDR1 is SNHLY and CDR2 is FYNNEI. CDR3 length: 12 residues. The DNA of the CDR3 is TGTGCCAGCAGTGCAGGGGCGGGTGGCTACACCTTC. It specifies CASSAGAGGYTF.

V and J are TRBV11-2 and TRBJ2-7, with TRBD2 identical over 12 bases. CDR3 length: 14 amino acids. Germline assignment: CDR1 SGHAT and CDR2 FQNNGV. The V segment lost 6 bases and the J segment 4 bases; nucleotides outside the gene matches: 4. The CDR3 DNA reads TGTGCCAGCAGGATCACTAGCGGGAGGTACGAGCAGTACTTC. It translates to CASRITSGRYEQYF. The complete variable domain, with remaining parts taken from reference TRBV11-2 and TRBJ2-7, reads EAGVAQSPRYKIIEKRQSVAFWCNPISGHATLYWYQQILGQGPKLLIQFQNNGVVDDSQLPKDRFSAERLKGVDSTLKIQPAKLEDSAVYLCASRITSGRYEQYFGPGTRLTVT.

This clone was counted a few times. The chain carries TRBV28 and TRBJ1-1, with D possibly being TRBD1 (5 bases). Trimming left V 6 bases short and J 2 bases short, with 10 bases between. This CDR3 contains 13 residues. Looked up from germline, CDR1 is MDHEN and CDR2 is SYDVKM. The DNA for the CDR3 is TGTGCCAGCAGGTCCCAGGGTAACACTGAAGCTTTCTTT. Amino acid sequence: CASRSQGNTEAFF.